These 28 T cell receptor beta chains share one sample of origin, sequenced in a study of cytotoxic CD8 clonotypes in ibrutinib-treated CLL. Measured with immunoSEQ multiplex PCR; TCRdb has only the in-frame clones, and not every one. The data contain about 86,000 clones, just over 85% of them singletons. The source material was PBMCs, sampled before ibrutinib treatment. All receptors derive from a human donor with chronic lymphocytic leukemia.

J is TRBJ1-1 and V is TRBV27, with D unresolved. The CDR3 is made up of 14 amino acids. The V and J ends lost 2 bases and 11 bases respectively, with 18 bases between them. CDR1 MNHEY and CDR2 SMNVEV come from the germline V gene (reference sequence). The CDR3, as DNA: TGTGCCAGCAGTTTAACACTCCAGACCCGTTCGGCTTTCTTT. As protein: CASSLTLQTRSAFF.

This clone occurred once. CDR3 region: CASSFRANEAFF. The CDR3 bases are TGTGCCAGCAGCTTCCGGGCAAATGAAGCTTTCTTT. The chain recombines TRBV5-5 with TRBJ1-1; D is unresolved. Germline V lookup: CDR1 SGHKS, CDR2 YYEKEE (reference sequence). Deletions cut 2 bases from V and 7 bases from J, with 9 bases between. The CDR3 consists of 12 residues.

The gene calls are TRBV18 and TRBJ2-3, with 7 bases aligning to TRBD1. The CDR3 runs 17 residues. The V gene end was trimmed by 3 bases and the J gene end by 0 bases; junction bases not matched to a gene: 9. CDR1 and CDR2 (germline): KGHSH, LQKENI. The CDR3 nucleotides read TGTGCCAGCTCACCCGTGACAGGGTTCCCTAGCACAGATACGCAGTATTTT. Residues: CASSPVTGFPSTDTQYF.

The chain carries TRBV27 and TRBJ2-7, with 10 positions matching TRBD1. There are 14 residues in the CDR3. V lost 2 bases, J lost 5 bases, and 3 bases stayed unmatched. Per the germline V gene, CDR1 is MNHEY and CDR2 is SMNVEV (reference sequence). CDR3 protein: CASSLGTGVNEQYF. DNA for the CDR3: TGTGCCAGCAGTTTAGGGACAGGGGTTAACGAGCAGTACTTC.

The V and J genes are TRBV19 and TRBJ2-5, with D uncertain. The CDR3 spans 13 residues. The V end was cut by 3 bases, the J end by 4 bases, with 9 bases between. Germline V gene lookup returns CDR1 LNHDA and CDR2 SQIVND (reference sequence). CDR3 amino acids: CASSIGRIETQYF. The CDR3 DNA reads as TGTGCCAGTAGTATTGGCCGGATAGAGACCCAGTACTTC.

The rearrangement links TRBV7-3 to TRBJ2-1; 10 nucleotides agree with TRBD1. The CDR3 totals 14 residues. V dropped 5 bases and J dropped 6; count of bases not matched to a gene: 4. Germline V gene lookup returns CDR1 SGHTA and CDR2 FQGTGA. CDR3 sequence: CASSQGQGSNEQFF. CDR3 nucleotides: TGTGCCAGCAGCCAGGGACAGGGGAGCAATGAGCAGTTCTTC.

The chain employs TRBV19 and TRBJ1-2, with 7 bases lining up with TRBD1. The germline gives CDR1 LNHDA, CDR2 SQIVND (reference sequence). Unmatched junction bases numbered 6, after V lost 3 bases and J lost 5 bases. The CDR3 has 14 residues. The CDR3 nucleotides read TGTGCCAGTAGTATTCTGGGACAGAGATATGGCTACACCTTC. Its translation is CASSILGQRYGYTF.

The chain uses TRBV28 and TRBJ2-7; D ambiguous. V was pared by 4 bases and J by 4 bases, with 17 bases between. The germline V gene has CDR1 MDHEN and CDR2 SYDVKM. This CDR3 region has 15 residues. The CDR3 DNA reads TGTGCCAGCAGTTCCGCGCTTCTAAACCCATACGAGCAGTACTTC. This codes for CASSSALLNPYEQYF.

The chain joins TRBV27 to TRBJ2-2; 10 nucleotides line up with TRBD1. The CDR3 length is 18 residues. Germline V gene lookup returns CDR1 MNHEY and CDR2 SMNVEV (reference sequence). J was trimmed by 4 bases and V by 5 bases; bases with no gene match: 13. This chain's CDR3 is CASSPLSGQGEATGELFF. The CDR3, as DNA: TGTGCCAGCAGTCCACTTTCTGGACAGGGGGAGGCCACCGGGGAGCTGTTTTTT.

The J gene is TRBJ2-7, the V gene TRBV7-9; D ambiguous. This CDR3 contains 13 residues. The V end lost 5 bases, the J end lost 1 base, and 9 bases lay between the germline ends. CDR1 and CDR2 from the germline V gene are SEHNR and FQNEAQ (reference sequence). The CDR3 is CASSHPSSYEQYF. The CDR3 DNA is TGTGCCAGCAGCCATCCTAGTTCCTACGAGCAGTACTTC.

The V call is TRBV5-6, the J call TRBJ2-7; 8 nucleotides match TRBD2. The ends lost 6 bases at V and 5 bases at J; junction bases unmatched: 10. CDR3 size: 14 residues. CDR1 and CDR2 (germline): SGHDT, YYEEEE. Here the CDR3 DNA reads TGTGCCAGCACAAAGACCGGGGGGGCAGACGAGCAGTACTTC. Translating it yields CASTKTGGADEQYF.

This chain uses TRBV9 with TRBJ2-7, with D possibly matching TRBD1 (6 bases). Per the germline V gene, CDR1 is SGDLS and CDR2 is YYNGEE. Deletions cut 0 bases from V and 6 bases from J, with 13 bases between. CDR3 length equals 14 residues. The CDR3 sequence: CASSVADSLAEQYF. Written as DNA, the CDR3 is TGTGCCAGCAGCGTAGCGGACAGCCTCGCCGAGCAGTACTTC. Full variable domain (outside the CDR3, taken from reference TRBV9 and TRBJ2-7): DSGVTQTPKHLITATGQRVTLRCSPRSGDLSVYWYQQSLDQGLQFLIQYYNGEERAKGNILERFSAQQFPDLHSELNLSSLELGDSALYFCASSVADSLAEQYFGPGTRLTVT.

This CDR3 reads CASSERVPSSYEQYF. CDR3 nucleotides: TGTGCCAGCAGTGAGCGCGTCCCGAGCTCCTACGAGCAGTACTTC. The chain is built from TRBV2 and TRBJ2-7, with D unclear. The CDR3 has 15 amino acids. Germline lookup yields CDR1 SNHLY and CDR2 FYNNEI. Trimming removed 3 bases at V and 0 bases at J, with 12 bases between.

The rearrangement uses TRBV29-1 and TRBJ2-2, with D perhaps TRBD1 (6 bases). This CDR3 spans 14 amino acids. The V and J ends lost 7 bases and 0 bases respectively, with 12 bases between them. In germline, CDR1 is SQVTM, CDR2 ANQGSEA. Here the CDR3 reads CSARTAPNTGELFF. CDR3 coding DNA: TGCAGCGCCCGGACAGCCCCGAACACCGGGGAGCTGTTTTTT.

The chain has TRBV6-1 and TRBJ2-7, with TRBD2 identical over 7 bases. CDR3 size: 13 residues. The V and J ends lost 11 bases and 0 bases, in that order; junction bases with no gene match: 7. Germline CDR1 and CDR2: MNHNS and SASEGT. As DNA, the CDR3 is TGTGCCGCAACTAGCGTAAGCTCCTACGAGCAGTACTTC. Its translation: CAATSVSSYEQYF.

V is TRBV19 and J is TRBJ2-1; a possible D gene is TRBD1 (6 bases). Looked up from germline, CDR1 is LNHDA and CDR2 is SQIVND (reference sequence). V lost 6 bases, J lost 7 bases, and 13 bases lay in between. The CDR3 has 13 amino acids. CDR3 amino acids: CASRSPQGNEQFF. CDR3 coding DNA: TGTGCCAGTAGATCGCCTCAGGGGAATGAGCAGTTCTTC.

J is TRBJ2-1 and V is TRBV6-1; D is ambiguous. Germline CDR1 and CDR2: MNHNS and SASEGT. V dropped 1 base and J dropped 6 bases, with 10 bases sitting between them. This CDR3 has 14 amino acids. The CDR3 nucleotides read TGTGCCAGCAGTGAAGAGTATTTCGGCAATGAGCAGTTCTTC. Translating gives CASSEEYFGNEQFF.

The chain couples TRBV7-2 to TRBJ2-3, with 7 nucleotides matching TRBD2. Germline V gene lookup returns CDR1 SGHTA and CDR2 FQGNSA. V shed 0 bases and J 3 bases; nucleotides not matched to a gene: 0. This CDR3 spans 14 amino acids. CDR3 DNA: TGTGCCAGCAGCTTAGCGCGGGGGACAGATACGCAGTATTTT. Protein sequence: CASSLARGTDTQYF.

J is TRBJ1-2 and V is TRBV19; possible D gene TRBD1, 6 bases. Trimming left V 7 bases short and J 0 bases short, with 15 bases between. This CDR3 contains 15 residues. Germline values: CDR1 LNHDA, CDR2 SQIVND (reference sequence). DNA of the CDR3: TGTGCCAGTACCCCAGACAGGAGAGCTAACTATGGCTACACCTTC. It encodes CASTPDRRANYGYTF.

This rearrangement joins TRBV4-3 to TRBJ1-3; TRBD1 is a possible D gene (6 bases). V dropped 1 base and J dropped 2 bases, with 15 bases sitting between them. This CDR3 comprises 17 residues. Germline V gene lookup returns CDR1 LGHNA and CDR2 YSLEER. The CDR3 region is CASSQVGGDVTGNTIYF. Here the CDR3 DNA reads TGCGCCAGCAGCCAAGTTGGGGGCGACGTTACTGGAAACACCATATATTTT.

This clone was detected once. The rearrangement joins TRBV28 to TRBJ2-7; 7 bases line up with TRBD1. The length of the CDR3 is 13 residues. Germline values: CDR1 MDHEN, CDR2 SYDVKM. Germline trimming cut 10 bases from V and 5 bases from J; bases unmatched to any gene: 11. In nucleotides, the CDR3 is TGTGCCATCCAGTTTAGGGGGCGGGACGAGCAGTACTTC. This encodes CAIQFRGRDEQYF.

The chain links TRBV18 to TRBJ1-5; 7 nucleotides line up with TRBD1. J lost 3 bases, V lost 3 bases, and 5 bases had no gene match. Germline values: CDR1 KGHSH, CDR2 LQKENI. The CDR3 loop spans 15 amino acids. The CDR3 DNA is TGTGCCAGCTCACCGGACGGGACAGTCAATCAGCCCCAGCATTTT. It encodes CASSPDGTVNQPQHF.

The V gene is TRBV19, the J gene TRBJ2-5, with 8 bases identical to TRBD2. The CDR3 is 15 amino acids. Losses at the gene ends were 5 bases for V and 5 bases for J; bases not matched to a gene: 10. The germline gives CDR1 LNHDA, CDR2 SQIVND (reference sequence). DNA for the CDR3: TGTGCCAGTAGTGCCTCACTGGGACTAGTGGAGACCCAGTACTTC. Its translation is CASSASLGLVETQYF.

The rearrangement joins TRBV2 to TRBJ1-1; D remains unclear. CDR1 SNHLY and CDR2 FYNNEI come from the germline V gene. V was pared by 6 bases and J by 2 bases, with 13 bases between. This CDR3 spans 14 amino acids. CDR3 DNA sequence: TGTGCCAGCAGCTTGATGGGTACCAACACTGAAGCTTTCTTT. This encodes CASSLMGTNTEAFF.

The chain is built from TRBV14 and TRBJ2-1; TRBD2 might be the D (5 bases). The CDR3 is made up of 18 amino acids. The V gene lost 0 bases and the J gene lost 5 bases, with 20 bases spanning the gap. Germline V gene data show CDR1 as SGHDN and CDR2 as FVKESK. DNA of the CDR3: TGTGCCAGCAGCCAAGATCTAGGTGCGTGGGAGATCCACAATGAGCAGTTCTTC. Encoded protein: CASSQDLGAWEIHNEQFF.

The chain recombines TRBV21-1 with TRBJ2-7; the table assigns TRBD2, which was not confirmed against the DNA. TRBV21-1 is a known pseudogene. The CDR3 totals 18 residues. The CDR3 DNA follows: TGTGCCAGCAGCCGCGGGACTAGAGAAACCGCTGAGCTTCACGAGCAGTACTTC. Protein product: CASSRGTRETAELHEQYF.

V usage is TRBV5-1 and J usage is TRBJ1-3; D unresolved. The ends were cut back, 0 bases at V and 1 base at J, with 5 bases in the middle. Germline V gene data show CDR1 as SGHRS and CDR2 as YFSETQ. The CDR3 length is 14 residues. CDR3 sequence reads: CASSLGESGNTIYF. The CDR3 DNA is TGCGCCAGCAGCTTGGGAGAATCTGGAAACACCATATATTTT.

CDR3 bases: TGCGCCAGCAGCTTTGCCAACGTCCAAGAGACCCAGTACTTC. It encodes CASSFANVQETQYF. The rearrangement joins TRBV5-1 to TRBJ2-5; no definite D call. Germline loops: CDR1 SGHRS, CDR2 YFSETQ. V was cut by 2 bases and J by 1 base, with 9 bases left in between. The CDR3 length is 14 residues.